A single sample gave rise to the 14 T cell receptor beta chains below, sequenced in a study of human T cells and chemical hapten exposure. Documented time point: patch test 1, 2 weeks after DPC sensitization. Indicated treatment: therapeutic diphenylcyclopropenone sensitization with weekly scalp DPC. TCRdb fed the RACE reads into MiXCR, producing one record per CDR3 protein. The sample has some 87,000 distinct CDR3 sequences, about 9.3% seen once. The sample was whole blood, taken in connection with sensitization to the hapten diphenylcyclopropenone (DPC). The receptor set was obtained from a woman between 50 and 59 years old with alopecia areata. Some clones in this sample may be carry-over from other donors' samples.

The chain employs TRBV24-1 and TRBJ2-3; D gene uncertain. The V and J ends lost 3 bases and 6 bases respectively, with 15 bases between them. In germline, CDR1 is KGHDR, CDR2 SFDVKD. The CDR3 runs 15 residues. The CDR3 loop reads CATSDPTRLGDTQYF. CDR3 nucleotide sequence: TGTGCCACCAGTGATCCGACCCGACTGGGGGATACGCAGTATTTT.

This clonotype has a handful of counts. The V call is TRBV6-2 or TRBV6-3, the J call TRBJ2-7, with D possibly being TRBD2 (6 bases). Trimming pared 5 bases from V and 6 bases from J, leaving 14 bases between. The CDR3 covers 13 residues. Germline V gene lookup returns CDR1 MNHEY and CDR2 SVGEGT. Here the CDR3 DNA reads TGTGCCAGCAGTCCCCGGGGGACTTCCGAGCAGTACTTC. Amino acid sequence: CASSPRGTSEQYF.

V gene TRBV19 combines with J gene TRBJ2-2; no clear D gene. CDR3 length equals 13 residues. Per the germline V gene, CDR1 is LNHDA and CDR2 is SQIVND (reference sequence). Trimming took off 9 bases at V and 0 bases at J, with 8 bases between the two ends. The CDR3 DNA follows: TGTGCCAGATTTAACCCGAACACCGGGGAGCTGTTTTTT. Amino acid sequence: CARFNPNTGELFF.

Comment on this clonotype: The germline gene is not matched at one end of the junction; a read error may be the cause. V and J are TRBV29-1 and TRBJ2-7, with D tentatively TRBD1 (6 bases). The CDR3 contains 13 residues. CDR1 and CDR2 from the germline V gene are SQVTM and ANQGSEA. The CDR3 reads CSVEGKGEPAPNF. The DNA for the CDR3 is TGCAGCGTTGAAGGGAAGGGGGAGCCCGCTCCGAACTTC.

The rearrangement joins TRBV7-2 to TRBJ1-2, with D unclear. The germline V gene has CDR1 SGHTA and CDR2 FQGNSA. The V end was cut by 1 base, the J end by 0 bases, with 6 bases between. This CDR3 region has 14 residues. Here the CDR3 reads CASSLEGANYGYTF. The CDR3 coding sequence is TGTGCCAGCAGCTTAGAAGGAGCTAACTATGGCTACACCTTC.

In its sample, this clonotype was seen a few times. The CDR3 coding sequence is TGCAGTGCCAACGGACAGGCCAGGGAGCAGTTCTTC. Protein: CSANGQAREQFF. The chain carries TRBV20-1 and TRBJ2-1; 7 bases are shared with TRBD1. V lost 6 bases to trimming and J lost 10 bases; unmatched junction nucleotides: 9. Germline lookup yields CDR1 DFQATT and CDR2 SNEGSKA (reference sequence). This CDR3 has 12 residues.

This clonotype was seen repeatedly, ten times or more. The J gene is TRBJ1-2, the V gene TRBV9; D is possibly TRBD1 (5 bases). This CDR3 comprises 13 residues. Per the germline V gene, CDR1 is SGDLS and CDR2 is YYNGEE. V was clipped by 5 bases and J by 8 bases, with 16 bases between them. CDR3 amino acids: CASREAGTSGYTF. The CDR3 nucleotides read TGTGCCAGCAGAGAGGCAGGGACGTCGGGCTACACCTTC.

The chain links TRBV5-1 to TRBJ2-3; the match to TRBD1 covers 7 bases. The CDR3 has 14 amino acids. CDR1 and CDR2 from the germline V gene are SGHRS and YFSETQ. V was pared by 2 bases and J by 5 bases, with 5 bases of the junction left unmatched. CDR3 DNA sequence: TGCGCCAGCAGCTTCGGACAGGTGGTAGATACGCAGTATTTT. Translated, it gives CASSFGQVVDTQYF.

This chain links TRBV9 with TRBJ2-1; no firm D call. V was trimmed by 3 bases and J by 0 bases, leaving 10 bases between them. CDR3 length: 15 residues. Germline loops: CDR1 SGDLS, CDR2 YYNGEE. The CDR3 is CASSESLSSYNEQFF. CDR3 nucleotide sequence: TGTGCCAGCAGCGAGTCCCTTAGCTCCTACAATGAGCAGTTCTTC.

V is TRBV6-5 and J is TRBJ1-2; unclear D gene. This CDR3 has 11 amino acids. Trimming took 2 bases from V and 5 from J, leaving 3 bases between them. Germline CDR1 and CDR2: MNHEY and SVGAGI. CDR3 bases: TGTGCCAGCAGTTACGGGTATGGCTACACCTTC. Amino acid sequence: CASSYGYGYTF.

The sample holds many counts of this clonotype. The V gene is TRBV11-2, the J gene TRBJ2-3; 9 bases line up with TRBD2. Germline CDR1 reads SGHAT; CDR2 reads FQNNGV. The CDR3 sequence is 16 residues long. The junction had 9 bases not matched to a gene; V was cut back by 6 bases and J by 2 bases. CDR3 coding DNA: TGTGCCAGCAGGCCGGGACTAGCTACCTCCACAGATACGCAGTATTTT. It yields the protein CASRPGLATSTDTQYF.

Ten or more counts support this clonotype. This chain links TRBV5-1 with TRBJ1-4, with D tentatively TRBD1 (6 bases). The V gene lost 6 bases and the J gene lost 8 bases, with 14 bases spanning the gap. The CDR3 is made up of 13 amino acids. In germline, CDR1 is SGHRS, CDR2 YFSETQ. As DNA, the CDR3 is TGCGCCAGCAACGCAGGGGTGGAAGAAAAACTGTTTTTT. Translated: CASNAGVEEKLFF.

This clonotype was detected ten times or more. The CDR3 bases are TGCAGCGGGACCGGGGCCTACAATGAGCAGTTCTTC. It translates to CSGTGAYNEQFF. The chain is built from TRBV29-1 and TRBJ2-1, with D perhaps matching TRBD2 (5 bases). Trimming left V 7 bases short and J 2 bases short, with 9 bases between. Per the germline V gene, CDR1 is SQVTM and CDR2 is ANQGSEA. The CDR3 loop spans 12 amino acids.

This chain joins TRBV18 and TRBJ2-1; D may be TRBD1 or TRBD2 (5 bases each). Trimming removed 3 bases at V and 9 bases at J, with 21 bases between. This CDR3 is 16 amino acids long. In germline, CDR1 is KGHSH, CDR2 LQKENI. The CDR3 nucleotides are TGTGCCAGCTCACCCGGGGCGGGTCTGGGTTCGGGTGAGCAGTTCTTC. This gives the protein CASSPGAGLGSGEQFF. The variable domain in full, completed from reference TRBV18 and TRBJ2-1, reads NAGVMQNPRHLVRRRGQEARLRCSPMKGHSHVYWYRQLPEEGLKFMVYLQKENIIDESGMPKERFSAEFPKEGPSILRIQQVVRGDSAAYFCASSPGAGLGSGEQFFGPGTRLTVL.